Presented here are 12 T cell receptor beta chains from one specimen sequenced in a study of T cell responses to AZD1222 COVID-19 vaccine. The table came from immunoSEQ multiplex PCR; TCRdb's copy has only in-frame clones and leaves some out. The data show roughly 77,000 clones, less than 95% seen once. The input for sequencing was peripheral blood, taken 28 days after the second AZD1222 dose. These receptors were collected from an adult who received the AZD1222 COVID-19 vaccine.

The CDR3 reads CASSRGTGGPNEQYF. In DNA, the CDR3 is TGTGCCAGCAGTCGCGGGACAGGGGGCCCCAACGAGCAGTACTTC. The chain couples TRBV6-5 to TRBJ2-7, with 12 nucleotides matching TRBD1. Germline V gene data show CDR1 as MNHEY and CDR2 as SVGAGI. V trimming: 5 bases; J trimming: 5 bases; junction bases outside the gene matches: 7. This CDR3 is 15 amino acids long.

V is TRBV19 and J is TRBJ1-1, with 8 bases lining up with TRBD1. The CDR3 is 17 amino acids. Germline loops: CDR1 LNHDA, CDR2 SQIVND (reference sequence). V gave up 4 bases and J gave up 1 base; unmatched junction bases: 11. The CDR3 protein is CASSRGTGRSGNTEAFF. DNA of the CDR3: TGTGCCAGTAGTAGGGGGACAGGCCGGTCCGGGAACACTGAAGCTTTCTTT. The full variable domain, in which reference TRBV19 and TRBJ1-1 provide the parts outside the CDR3, is DGGITQSPKYLFRKEGQNVTLSCEQNLNHDAMYWYRQDPGQGLRLIYYSQIVNDFQKGDIAEGYSVSREKKESFPLTVTSAQKNPTAFYLCASSRGTGRSGNTEAFFGQGTRLTVV.

V is TRBV5-1 and J is TRBJ2-7, with 10 bases matching TRBD2. Germline loops: CDR1 SGHRS, CDR2 YFSETQ. The trim removed 4 bases at V and 5 bases at J, leaving 9 bases unmatched. The CDR3 runs 15 residues. The CDR3 region is CASSRPLAGAHEQYF. The CDR3 DNA reads TGCGCCAGCAGCCGACCCCTAGCGGGAGCCCACGAGCAGTACTTC. Full variable domain (outside the CDR3, taken from reference TRBV5-1 and TRBJ2-7): KAGVTQTPRYLIKTRGQQVTLSCSPISGHRSVSWYQQTPGQGLQFLFEYFSETQRNKGNFPGRFSGRQFSNSRSEMNVSTLELGDSALYLCASSRPLAGAHEQYFGPGTRLTVT.

The J gene is TRBJ1-2, the V gene TRBV11-3; TRBD1 matches at 7 bases. Germline loops: CDR1 SGHNT, CDR2 YENEEA. The CDR3 extends over 15 amino acids. After removal of 5 bases from V and 2 bases from J, the junction contained 8 bases not matched to a gene. Here the CDR3 DNA reads TGTGCCAGCAGCCACCCCGGGACAGCGAACTATGGCTACACCTTC. It specifies CASSHPGTANYGYTF.

This chain links TRBV5-5 with TRBJ1-1; D gene uncertain. CDR3 length equals 16 residues. Trimming pared 4 bases from V and 5 bases from J, leaving 21 bases between. Germline V gene lookup returns CDR1 SGHKS and CDR2 YYEKEE (reference sequence). The DNA for the CDR3 is TGTGCCAGCAGCCGGGCTGGGCGCAGTGGGCAGACTGAAGCTTTCTTT. Protein product: CASSRAGRSGQTEAFF.

This clone has just a few counts. This chain joins TRBV5-8 and TRBJ2-7; no clear D gene. The germline V gene has CDR1 SGHTS and CDR2 YDEGEE. V lost 5 bases, J lost 2 bases, and 14 bases lay in between. This CDR3 comprises 14 residues. In nucleotides, the CDR3 is TGTGCCAGCAGACCCCGGCGTGGGGCCTACGAGCAGTACTTC. Its translation is CASRPRRGAYEQYF. Variable domain in full (rest from reference TRBV5-8 and TRBJ2-7): EAGVTQSPTHLIKTRGQQATLRCSPISGHTSVYWYQQALGLGLQFLLWYDEGEERNRGNFPPRFSGRQFPNYSSELNVNALELEDSALYLCASRPRRGAYEQYFGPGTRLTVT.

The chain employs TRBV27 and TRBJ2-7, with 11 positions matching TRBD1. After removal of 4 bases from V and 2 bases from J, the junction contained 4 bases not matched to a gene. This CDR3 has 15 amino acids. Germline CDR1 and CDR2: MNHEY and SMNVEV (reference sequence). CDR3 amino acids: CASSYPGQGAYEQYF. CDR3 DNA sequence: TGTGCCAGCAGTTATCCGGGACAGGGGGCCTACGAGCAGTACTTC.

V and J are TRBV18 and TRBJ2-1; no definite D call. Deletions cut 1 base from V and 4 bases from J, with 5 bases between. In germline, CDR1 is KGHSH, CDR2 LQKENI. CDR3 length equals 13 residues. CDR3 region: CASSPQTYNEQFF. For the CDR3, the DNA is TGTGCCAGCTCACCACAGACTTACAATGAGCAGTTCTTC.

The gene calls are TRBV5-8 and TRBJ2-1; D remains ambiguous. From germline, CDR1 is SGHTS and CDR2 YDEGEE. Between the trimmed V and J ends, which lost 4 bases and 9 bases, there was a span of 14 bases. This CDR3 region has 13 residues. CDR3 region: CASSHDFSGEQFF. CDR3 nucleotide sequence: TGTGCCAGCAGCCATGACTTTTCGGGTGAGCAGTTCTTC. Filled out from reference TRBV5-8 and TRBJ2-1, the complete variable domain reads EAGVTQSPTHLIKTRGQQATLRCSPISGHTSVYWYQQALGLGLQFLLWYDEGEERNRGNFPPRFSGRQFPNYSSELNVNALELEDSALYLCASSHDFSGEQFFGPGTRLTVL.

This clone showed up just a few times. The CDR3 is CASIQQPGPLEQYF. The DNA for the CDR3 is TGTGCCAGCATTCAACAACCGGGGCCTTTGGAGCAGTACTTC. V and J are TRBV6-5 and TRBJ2-7; D is possibly TRBD1 or TRBD2 (5 bases each). This CDR3 has 14 residues. Germline V gene sequence: CDR1 MNHEY, CDR2 SVGAGI. Trimming stripped 7 bases from V and 7 bases from J, with 20 bases between.

The J gene is TRBJ2-3, the V gene TRBV7-9, with TRBD1 as a possible D gene (5 bases). Trimming shortened V by 5 bases and J by 1 base, and 19 bases separated the two germline ends. The CDR3 has 17 amino acids. In germline, CDR1 is SEHNR, CDR2 FQNEAQ (reference sequence). The CDR3 loop is CASSPRGSTVRTDTQYF. Written as DNA, the CDR3 is TGTGCCAGCAGCCCAAGGGGTTCCACCGTTCGCACAGATACGCAGTATTTT.

The chain joins TRBV7-8 to TRBJ2-7; 11 bases are a match to TRBD2. Germline V gives CDR1 SGHVS, CDR2 FQNEAQ. CDR3 size: 14 residues. V shed 6 bases, J shed 4 bases, and the junction held 5 bases outside the gene matches. CDR3 nucleotides: TGTGCCAGCAGAGGGACTAGCGGACAATACGAGCAGTACTTC. Translated, it gives CASRGTSGQYEQYF.